These 5 T cell receptor beta chains share one sample of origin, sequenced in a study of blood T cell repertoires in COVID-19. Sequencing was performed with immunoSEQ multiplex PCR; in TCRdb, only in-frame clones are kept and a portion is missing. The table includes fewer than 85,000 clones, roughly 88% detected once. Sequencing was performed on peripheral blood. All receptors derive from a man between 45 and 60 years old with active COVID-19.

This chain connects TRBV15 to TRBJ2-2; 7 nucleotides agree with TRBD2. V lost 3 bases, J lost 0 bases, and 7 bases stayed unmatched. Germline V gene data show CDR1 as LNHNV and CDR2 as YYDKDF (reference sequence). The CDR3 runs 17 residues. The CDR3 spells CATSSTTSLTNTGELFF. The CDR3, as DNA: TGTGCCACCAGCAGTACGACTAGCCTTACGAACACCGGGGAGCTGTTTTTT.

V gene TRBV29-1 combines with J gene TRBJ1-3; D is unclear. V was shortened by 4 bases and J by 1 base, with 11 bases between the two germline ends. Germline loops: CDR1 SQVTM, CDR2 ANQGSEA. This CDR3 region has 14 residues. As DNA, the CDR3 is TGCAGCGTTGGTTCTGGAGGGTCTGGAAACACCATATATTTT. It specifies CSVGSGGSGNTIYF.

The chain employs TRBV7-9 and TRBJ1-4, with TRBD1 matching over 8 bases. The junction had 2 bases not matched to a gene; V was cut back by 5 bases and J by 0 bases. Germline CDR1 is SEHNR and CDR2 is FQNEAQ (reference sequence). CDR3 length equals 15 residues. The CDR3 loop reads CASSPQGATNEKLFF. The CDR3 coding sequence is TGTGCCAGCAGCCCACAGGGGGCAACTAATGAAAAACTGTTTTTT.

CDR3 amino acids: CASSLDGGRARIETQYF. Written as DNA, the CDR3 is TGTGCCAGCAGCTTGGATGGCGGGAGGGCCAGAATTGAGACCCAGTACTTC. The chain has TRBV5-6 and TRBJ2-5, with 9 bases matching TRBD2. Germline-derived CDR1 and CDR2 are SGHDT and YYEEEE. V shed 0 bases, J shed 5 bases, and the junction held 11 bases outside the gene matches. This CDR3 is built from 17 residues. The full variable domain, its missing parts supplied by reference TRBV5-6 and TRBJ2-5, is DAGVTQSPTHLIKTRGQQVTLRCSPKSGHDTVSWYQQALGQGPQFIFQYYEEEERQRGNFPDRFSGHQFPNYSSELNVNALLLGDSALYLCASSLDGGRARIETQYFGPGTRLLVL.

V gene TRBV6-2 or TRBV6-3 combines with J gene TRBJ1-1, with no clear D. The CDR3 covers 14 residues. The ends were cut back, 3 bases at V and 11 bases at J, with 19 bases in the middle. CDR1 and CDR2 (germline): MNHEY, SVGEGT. The CDR3 spells CASSYRPGASWAFF. CDR3 nucleotide sequence: TGTGCCAGCAGTTATCGCCCGGGTGCCTCTTGGGCTTTCTTT.